This entry concerns a single T cell receptor (beta chain). The antigen is undetermined. The sample comes from a study of beta chain features in type 1 diabetes. Background on the study: Analysis included around 110,000,000 sorted cells drawn from all samples. General study points: With patients and controls alike, PCR might favor shorter templates to an equal degree. The study found moderately but significantly shorter TCRB CDR3s in all four CD4+ subsets of Type 1 diabetes patients.

Germline V CDR1 and CDR2: MNHNS, SASEGT. Trimming removed 7 bases from V and 4 bases from J; junction bases left unmatched: 9. This CDR3 contains 14 residues. Blood was collected once per donor into heparin, averaging approximately 0.11 L. Expressed TCRB transcripts were sequenced, since all the RNA that had been isolated was reverse transcribed. TCRdb's table, derived via immunoSEQ multiplex PCR, lists solely in-frame clones and lacks some. The data hold 250,000 to 350,000 clones, with about 14% observed a single time. This receptor was taken from a young man in good health. What was sequenced was central memory CD4+ T cells from blood. This chain uses TRBV6-1 with TRBJ2-7; 8 bases match TRBD1. The CDR3 protein is CASNVQGAGYEQYF. The DNA for the CDR3 is TGTGCCAGCAATGTTCAGGGGGCTGGGTACGAGCAGTACTTC.